Presented here are 17 T cell receptor beta chains from one specimen sequenced in a study of cytomegalovirus exposure and HLA in healthy donors. The PCR used 60 Vbeta and 13 Jbeta primers. Assay used: immunoSEQ multiplex PCR; TCRdb lists only in-frame clones, some missing. Of about 120,000 clones in the sample, 74% were seen once. Material for sequencing was PBMCs. All receptors come from a human donor in good health.

This chain uses TRBV15 with TRBJ2-7; the D is unclear. From germline, CDR1 is LNHNV and CDR2 YYDKDF (reference sequence). The CDR3 covers 15 residues. Between the trimmed V and J ends, which lost 3 bases and 2 bases, there was a span of 14 bases. The CDR3 region is CATSSLAYDTYEQYF. In DNA, the CDR3 is TGTGCCACCAGCAGCTTGGCATACGACACCTACGAGCAGTACTTC.

This chain uses TRBV27 with TRBJ2-7, with 8 bases aligning to TRBD2. The CDR3 extends over 14 amino acids. The J segment lost 3 bases and the V segment lost 5 bases, leaving 6 bases of the junction unmatched. Germline CDR1 and CDR2: MNHEY and SMNVEV (reference sequence). The CDR3 region has the DNA TGTGCCAGCAGTCACTCCGGGACTAGCTACGAGCAGTACTTC. Protein: CASSHSGTSYEQYF.

V is TRBV7-8 and J is TRBJ1-1, with TRBD1 identical over 7 bases. V shed 4 bases and J 1 base; nucleotides not matched to a gene: 6. CDR3 length equals 15 residues. CDR1 is SGHVS, CDR2 FQNEAQ, per germline. CDR3 region: CASSSRGQANTEAFF. For the CDR3, the DNA is TGTGCCAGCAGCTCTAGAGGACAGGCGAACACTGAAGCTTTCTTT.

A few counts support this clone. DNA for the CDR3: TGTGCCAGCAGCCCCCCAGGGGGCCGGATGGCTGAAGCTTTCTTT. This gives the protein CASSPPGGRMAEAFF. The J gene is TRBJ1-1, the V gene TRBV7-3, with 8 nucleotides matching TRBD1. The CDR3 spans 15 residues. Trimming took 5 bases from V and 6 from J; bases not matched to a gene: 11. Germline-derived CDR1 and CDR2 are SGHTA and FQGTGA.

CDR3 nucleotides: TGCGCCAGCAGCTCTAGCGGGAGCTCCTACAATGAGCAGTTCTTC. Residues: CASSSSGSSYNEQFF. V is TRBV5-1 and J is TRBJ2-1, with TRBD2 identical over 10 bases. The CDR3 has 15 residues. Trimming took 3 bases from V and 0 from J; bases not matched to a gene: 0. Germline CDR1 SGHRS, CDR2 YFSETQ.

The table lists this clone with a few counts. The chain couples TRBV6-5 to TRBJ2-3, with D maybe TRBD1 (6 bases). CDR1 is MNHEY and CDR2 is SVGAGI in the germline V gene. The CDR3 consists of 14 residues. The germline V and J ends were trimmed by 5 bases and 3 bases, with 12 bases remaining between them. This chain's CDR3 is CASSQRTGTDTQYF. DNA for the CDR3: TGTGCCAGCAGTCAGCGAACAGGGACAGATACGCAGTATTTT.

This clone was observed once. The gene calls are TRBV5-1 and TRBJ1-2; TRBD1 aligns across 10 bases. This CDR3 comprises 13 residues. V trimming: 4 bases; J trimming: 7 bases; junction bases outside the gene matches: 4. Germline assignment: CDR1 SGHRS and CDR2 YFSETQ. In nucleotides, the CDR3 is TGCGCCAGCAGCCGGGGACAGGGGAGTGGCTACACCTTC. It yields the protein CASSRGQGSGYTF.

The chain links TRBV29-1 to TRBJ1-1, with TRBD1 matching over 7 bases. Germline-derived CDR1 and CDR2 are SQVTM and ANQGSEA. With V trimmed by 2 bases and J by 4 bases, 7 bases remained unmatched. The CDR3 is made up of 14 amino acids. CDR3 coding DNA: TGCAGCGTTGAAAAGGGGGCCTATGCCACTGAAGCTTTCTTT. Its translation: CSVEKGAYATEAFF.

This rearrangement joins TRBV23-1 to TRBJ2-1, with TRBD1 matching over 7 bases. TRBV23-1 has ORF status, its function being uncertain. The V and J ends lost 10 bases and 5 bases, in that order; junction bases with no gene match: 2. The CDR3 extends over 11 amino acids. The CDR3: CATGQHNEQFF. In DNA form, the CDR3 reads TGCGCCACGGGACAGCACAATGAGCAGTTCTTC.

V and J are TRBV7-2 and TRBJ2-7; TRBD1 matches at 8 bases. Trimming took 7 bases from V and 6 from J; bases not matched to a gene: 11. The CDR3 loop spans 14 amino acids. Germline lookup yields CDR1 SGHTA and CDR2 FQGNSA. The DNA of the CDR3 is TGTGCCAGCAACCCTACAGGGGGGAAATTCGAGCAGTACTTC. Translated: CASNPTGGKFEQYF.

The rearrangement uses TRBV30 and TRBJ1-5; D possibly corresponds to TRBD1 (6 bases). Germline V CDR1 and CDR2: GTSNPN, SVGIG (reference sequence). V was pared by 1 base and J by 3 bases, with 10 bases between. The CDR3 is 14 residues long. In DNA form, the CDR3 reads TGTGCCTGGAGTGCCGGACAGTTCAATCAGCCCCAGCATTTT. Translation: CAWSAGQFNQPQHF.

The chain employs TRBV5-1 and TRBJ2-7, with 12 bases that match TRBD2. The CDR3 runs to 16 residues. With V trimmed by 5 bases and J by 1 base, 7 bases remained unmatched. Germline CDR1 SGHRS, CDR2 YFSETQ. In DNA, the CDR3 is TGCGCCAGCAGTTTGAAGACTAGCGGGGGATCCTACGAGCAGTACTTC. It is translated as CASSLKTSGGSYEQYF.

This clone has only one observation. The V and J genes are TRBV28 and TRBJ2-3; 7 bases map to TRBD1. The junction had 1 base not matched to a gene; V was cut back by 5 bases and J by 2 bases. In germline, CDR1 is MDHEN, CDR2 SYDVKM. The CDR3 runs 13 residues. The CDR3 protein is CASSTGDTDTQYF. In nucleotides, the CDR3 is TGTGCCAGCAGTACAGGGGACACAGATACGCAGTATTTT.

The V and J genes are TRBV7-9 and TRBJ2-1, with a possible D match to TRBD2 (6 bases). V dropped 8 bases and J dropped 7 bases, with 21 bases sitting between them. Germline assignment: CDR1 SEHNR and CDR2 FQNEAQ (reference sequence). The CDR3 has 15 residues. The CDR3 protein is CASRAAGYGSNEQFF. Written as DNA, the CDR3 is TGTGCCAGCCGTGCGGCGGGATACGGGTCGAATGAGCAGTTCTTC.

The rearrangement links TRBV14 to TRBJ2-2; perhaps TRBD2 as D (5 bases). Trimming shortened V by 7 bases and J by 7 bases, and 13 bases separated the two germline ends. CDR1 and CDR2 from the germline V gene are SGHDN and FVKESK. This CDR3 has 13 amino acids. In DNA form, the CDR3 reads TGTGCCAGCAAGGACTTTACGTACGGGGAGCTGTTTTTT. Translation: CASKDFTYGELFF.

The V call is TRBV7-9, the J call TRBJ2-1; 7 bases fit TRBD1. V was pared by 5 bases and J by 5 bases, with 6 bases of the junction left unmatched. Germline V CDR1 and CDR2: SEHNR, FQNEAQ (reference sequence). CDR3 length equals 14 residues. For the CDR3, the DNA is TGTGCCAGCAGCAAGTCCGGGACAGACAATGAGCAGTTCTTC. This translates into CASSKSGTDNEQFF. The whole variable domain, filled in from reference TRBV7-9 and TRBJ2-1, reads DTGVSQNPRHKITKRGQNVTFRCDPISEHNRLYWYRQTLGQGPEFLTYFQNEAQLEKSRLLSDRFSAERPKGSFSTLEIQRTEQGDSAMYLCASSKSGTDNEQFFGPGTRLTVL.

The chain has TRBV5-1 and TRBJ1-2, with 7 bases identical to TRBD1. The germline CDR1 and CDR2 sequences are SGHRS and YFSETQ. This CDR3 contains 15 residues. J was trimmed by 0 bases and V by 4 bases; bases with no gene match: 6. DNA for the CDR3: TGCGCCAGCAGCGCACTACAGGGGACTAACTATGGCTACACCTTC. This sequence encodes CASSALQGTNYGYTF.